This TCR beta chain was sequenced for a study of control samples from healthy donors and cancer patients. Trimming removed 0 bases from V and 4 bases from J, with 18 bases in between. Germline loops: CDR1 SQVTM, CDR2 ANQGSEA. The CDR3 spans 16 residues. Here immunoSEQ multiplex PCR was the method, and the copy in TCRdb shows in-frame clones only, minus some. The sample shows 60,000 to 75,000 clones, almost 85% of them seen only once. Sequencing input: blood. The chain is built from TRBV29-1 and TRBJ1-1; possibly TRBD1 for D (6 bases). The sequence came from a man aged 35 to 55 in good health. The CDR3 protein is CSVEEGAVQGSTEAFF. The CDR3 bases are TGCAGCGTTGAAGAGGGGGCGGTACAGGGTTCCACTGAAGCTTTCTTT.